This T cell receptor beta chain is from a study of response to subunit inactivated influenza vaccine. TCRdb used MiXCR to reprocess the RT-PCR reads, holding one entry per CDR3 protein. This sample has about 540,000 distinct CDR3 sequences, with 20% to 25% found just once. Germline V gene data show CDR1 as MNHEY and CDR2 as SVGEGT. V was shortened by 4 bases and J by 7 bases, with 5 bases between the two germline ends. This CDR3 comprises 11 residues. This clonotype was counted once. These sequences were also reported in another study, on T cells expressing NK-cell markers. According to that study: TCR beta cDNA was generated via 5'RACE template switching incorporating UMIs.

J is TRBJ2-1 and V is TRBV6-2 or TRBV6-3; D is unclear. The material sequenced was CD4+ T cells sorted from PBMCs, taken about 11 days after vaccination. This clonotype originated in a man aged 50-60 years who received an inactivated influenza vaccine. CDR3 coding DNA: TGTGCCAGCAGTTCTACGAATGAGCAGTTCTTC. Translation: CASSSTNEQFF.